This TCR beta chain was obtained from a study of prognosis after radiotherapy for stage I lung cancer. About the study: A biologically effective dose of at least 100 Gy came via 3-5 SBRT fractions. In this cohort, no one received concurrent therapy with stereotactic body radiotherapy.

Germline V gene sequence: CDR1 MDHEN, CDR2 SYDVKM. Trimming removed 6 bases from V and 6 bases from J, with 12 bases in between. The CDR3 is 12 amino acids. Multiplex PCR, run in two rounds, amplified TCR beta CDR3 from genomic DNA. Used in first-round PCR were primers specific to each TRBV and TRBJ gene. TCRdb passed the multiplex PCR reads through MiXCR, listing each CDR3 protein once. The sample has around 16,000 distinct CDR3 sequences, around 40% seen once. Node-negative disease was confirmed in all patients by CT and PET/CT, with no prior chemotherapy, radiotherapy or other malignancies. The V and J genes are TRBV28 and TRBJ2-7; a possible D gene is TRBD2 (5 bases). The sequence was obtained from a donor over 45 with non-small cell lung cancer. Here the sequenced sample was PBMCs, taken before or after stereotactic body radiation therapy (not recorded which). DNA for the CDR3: TGTGCCAGCAGGGAGAGGGTTGCCGAGCAGTACTTC. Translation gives CASRERVAEQYF.